The rows below give T cell receptor beta chains drawn from one sample of a study of blood T cell repertoires in COVID-19. TCRdb's copy holds only in-frame clones and misses some; the assay was immunoSEQ multiplex PCR. The table has about 260,000 clones, less than 90% seen once. Sequencing was done on a sample of peripheral blood. All receptors come from a man aged 55-75 years who had recovered from COVID-19. The CDR3 runs from the conserved cysteine through the conserved F or W. Fields, in order: D gene, clone size, V gene, J gene, CDR3 protein, CDR3 DNA. D genes are given only for firm matches. The size entry is marked missing in some rows and otherwise reads once, few, many or a size class.

TRBD1	NA	TRBV19	TRBJ1-2	CASSITGASYGYTF	TGTGCCAGTAGTATTACAGGGGCCTCCTATGGCTACACCTTC
NA	NA	TRBV9	TRBJ1-3	CASSPGIPGNTIYF	TGTGCCAGCAGCCCAGGGATTCCTGGAAACACCATATATTTT
NA	few	TRBV3-1/TRBV3-2	TRBJ1-1	CASSQSTTFEAFF	TGTGCCAGCAGCCAATCGACTACTTTTGAAGCTTTCTTT
NA	NA	TRBV16	TRBJ1-2	CASSRTGRDGYTF	TGTGCCAGCAGTCGTACAGGGAGGGATGGCTACACCTTC
TRBD1	NA	TRBV11-2	TRBJ1-2	CASSPGQGALYGYTF	TGTGCCAGCAGCCCAGGACAGGGTGCTCTATATGGCTACACCTTC
NA	NA	TRBV6-2/TRBV6-3	TRBJ1-6	CASSYSSGPASNSPLHF	TGTGCCAGCAGTTACTCGTCGGGTCCTGCCAGCAATTCACCCCTCCACTTT
TRBD2	NA	TRBV6-5	TRBJ2-3	CASSYSSGGPGDTQYF	TGTGCCAGCAGTTACTCTAGCGGGGGGCCGGGAGATACGCAGTATTTT
NA	NA	TRBV7-2	TRBJ2-5	CASSTYIEQETQYF	TGTGCCAGCAGCACGTATATAGAACAAGAGACCCAGTACTTC
TRBD2	NA	TRBV3-1/TRBV3-2	TRBJ2-5	CASSQRTLAGGYQETQYF	TGTGCCAGCAGCCAGAGGACGCTAGCGGGGGGTTACCAAGAGACCCAGTACTTC
TRBD2	NA	TRBV4-2	TRBJ2-5	CASSQTSGGTWETQYF	TGTGCCAGCAGCCAGACTAGCGGGGGGACTTGGGAGACCCAGTACTTC
TRBD1	NA	TRBV30	TRBJ1-2	CAWTLLRGLNYGYTF	TGTGCCTGGACTCTTCTAAGGGGGCTGAACTATGGCTACACCTTC
TRBD1	NA	TRBV2	TRBJ2-2	CASRLTGTANTGELFF	TGTGCCAGCAGGCTTACCGGGACAGCAAACACCGGGGAGCTGTTTTTT
NA	NA	TRBV7-8	TRBJ1-5	CASSLGGQLGFSNQPQHF	TGTGCCAGCAGCCTGGGCGGACAGCTTGGTTTTAGCAATCAGCCCCAGCATTTT
TRBD1	NA	TRBV28	TRBJ1-2	CATRPLVGTAYGYTF	TGTGCCACCAGACCACTCGTGGGGACAGCCTATGGCTACACCTTC
NA	NA	TRBV9	TRBJ2-7	CASSVVRGIRKYEQYF	TGTGCCAGCAGCGTAGTTAGGGGAATTAGGAAGTACGAGCAGTACTTC
TRBD2	few	TRBV19	TRBJ2-7	CATREAGLSYEQYF	TGTGCCACCAGAGAAGCGGGGTTGTCCTACGAGCAGTACTTC
NA	NA	TRBV9	TRBJ1-2	CASSVGNSPNYGYTF	TGTGCCAGCAGCGTAGGGAACAGCCCTAACTATGGCTACACCTTC
NA	NA	TRBV19	TRBJ1-4	CASSRGVATNEKLFF	TGTGCCAGTAGTAGGGGAGTGGCAACTAATGAAAAACTGTTTTTT
TRBD2	NA	TRBV10-3	TRBJ2-5	CAISATGGGAQETQYF	TGTGCCATCAGTGCCACGGGCGGGGGAGCTCAAGAGACCCAGTACTTC
NA	NA	TRBV6-2/TRBV6-3	TRBJ2-2	CASSYSRLGGGRTGELFF	TGTGCCAGCAGTTACTCCCGCTTAGGGGGGGGCCGGACCGGGGAGCTGTTTTTT
NA	NA	TRBV3-1/TRBV3-2	TRBJ1-3	CASSQSPSGNTIYF	TGTGCCAGCAGCCAATCTCCCTCTGGAAACACCATATATTTT
TRBD1	NA	TRBV11-3	TRBJ2-5	CASSRGQGLQETQYF	TGTGCCAGCAGCCGGGGACAGGGGCTCCAAGAGACCCAGTACTTC
TRBD1	NA	TRBV5-1	TRBJ1-2	CASSLVPGGDGYTF	TGCGCCAGCAGCTTGGTTCCAGGGGGCGATGGCTACACCTTC
TRBD1	NA	TRBV10-1	TRBJ1-5	CASGDRGGDNQPQHF	TGCGCCAGTGGGGACAGGGGTGGGGACAATCAGCCCCAGCATTTT
NA	NA	TRBV6-5	TRBJ1-1	CASTTGSTEAFF	TGTGCCAGCACCACAGGGTCCACTGAAGCTTTCTTT
NA	NA	TRBV9	TRBJ2-7	CASSVGGASREQYF	TGTGCCAGCAGCGTAGGTGGGGCTTCGAGGGAGCAGTACTTC
TRBD1	NA	TRBV4-2	TRBJ2-5	CASSLGQGSSRETQYF	TGTGCCAGCAGCCTCGGACAGGGGTCTTCACGGGAGACCCAGTACTTC
NA	NA	TRBV19	TRBJ2-6	CASSISRSGSGANVLTF	TGTGCCAGTAGTATCTCACGTTCCGGCTCTGGGGCCAACGTCCTGACTTTC
TRBD1	NA	TRBV19	TRBJ1-5	CASKVRQGLPSNQPQHF	TGTGCCAGTAAAGTCAGACAGGGTCTCCCTAGCAATCAGCCCCAGCATTTT
NA	NA	TRBV19	TRBJ2-2	CASSILTGELFF	TGTGCCAGTAGTATTCTCACCGGGGAGCTGTTTTTT
NA	NA	TRBV9	TRBJ2-1	CASSVAGAGKSSYNEQFF	TGTGCCAGCAGCGTAGCTGGGGCGGGGAAGAGCTCCTACAATGAGCAGTTCTTC
NA	few	TRBV7-9	TRBJ1-4	CASSTTGFLFF	TGTGCCAGCAGCACAACGGGTTTTCTGTTTTTT
NA	NA	TRBV4-2	TRBJ1-4	CASSLRQREKLFF	TGTGCCAGCAGCCTCCGACAGCGCGAAAAACTGTTTTTT
TRBD1	NA	TRBV6-5	TRBJ1-2	CASASPTGVRHGYTF	TGTGCCAGCGCAAGCCCGACAGGGGTAAGGCATGGCTACACCTTC
NA	NA	TRBV7-9	TRBJ1-2	CASRPSGQYDGYTF	TGTGCCAGCAGACCGTCAGGGCAGTATGATGGCTACACCTTC